These 12 T cell receptor beta chains originate from one sample sequenced in a study of T-cell memory formation after mild COVID-19 (dated by TCRdb to 2020 to 2023). The library was produced with 5' RACE. The listed sequencing device is Illumina NovaSeq 6000. The public reads were reprocessed in TCRdb via fastp at Q25 and MiXCR, keeping in-frame beta chains. Every distinct CDR3 protein forms one entry, paired with its most common genes and DNA. The table for this sample lists 450,000 or so distinct CDR3 sequences; around 27% of them were counted only once. The ten biggest clones cover 12% of the sample. What was sequenced was PBMCs or a T cell subset sorted from them (not recorded which). Receptors originate from an adult woman who had mild COVID-19 (a few samples of this study predate the infection). The sample titles of this study are shuffled in the database, so cell type and time point are left out; the donor was told from shared clones.

This clonotype was counted a few times. This chain connects TRBV27 to TRBJ2-7, with 9 bases matching TRBD1. Losses at the gene ends were 6 bases for V and 2 bases for J; bases not matched to a gene: 14. This CDR3 spans 17 amino acids. The germline CDR1 and CDR2 sequences are MNHEY and SMNVEV (reference sequence). The chain's CDR3 is CASSPGTGSPFTYEQYF. For the CDR3, the DNA is TGTGCCAGCAGCCCCGGGACAGGGTCCCCCTTTACCTACGAGCAGTACTTC.

The chain links TRBV20-1 to TRBJ2-5; 7 nucleotides line up with TRBD1. V was pared by 5 bases and J by 5 bases, with 11 bases of the junction left unmatched. This CDR3 is 14 amino acids long. Per germline, CDR1 DFQATT and CDR2 SNEGSKA (reference sequence). The CDR3 spells CSAHTGTVKETQYF. The DNA for the CDR3 is TGCAGTGCTCACACCGGGACAGTCAAGGAGACCCAGTACTTC.

The CDR3 DNA sequence: TGCGCCAGCAGCTTAGTGACCGGGGCGAAACATGAGCAGTTCTTC. Protein: CASSLVTGAKHEQFF. The chain combines TRBV5-1 with TRBJ2-1; D might be TRBD1 or TRBD2, each matching 5 bases. The CDR3 spans 15 residues. The germline V gene encodes CDR1 SGHRS and CDR2 YFSETQ. The V end lost 2 bases, the J end lost 8 bases, and 17 bases lay between the germline ends.

This chain uses TRBV10-2 with TRBJ2-1; D perhaps matches TRBD2 (6 bases). The CDR3 covers 15 residues. Germline CDR1 is WSHSY and CDR2 is SAAADI. V lost 6 bases and J 5 bases, leaving 17 bases between the germline ends. This chain's CDR3 is CASSRDSWGDNEQFF. DNA for the CDR3: TGCGCCAGCAGCAGGGACTCCTGGGGGGACAATGAGCAGTTCTTC.

This clonotype was found a few times. V usage is TRBV12-3 or TRBV12-4 and J usage is TRBJ1-2, with D possibly being TRBD1 (6 bases). The CDR3 contains 15 residues. Between the trimmed V and J ends, which lost 2 bases and 6 bases, there was a span of 16 bases. The CDR3 DNA reads as TGTGCCAGCAGTTTACGGGCGGGCGCAGGGGATGGCTACACCTTC. This codes for CASSLRAGAGDGYTF.

The V gene is TRBV25-1, the J gene TRBJ2-3, with D possibly matching TRBD2 (6 bases). Trimming took 7 bases from V and 2 from J, leaving 13 bases between them. Germline V gene sequence: CDR1 MGHDK, CDR2 SYGVNS. The CDR3 extends over 14 amino acids. The CDR3 loop is CASKSAGTTDTQYF. In DNA, the CDR3 is TGTGCCAGCAAATCGGCGGGGACCACAGATACGCAGTATTTT.

The chain has TRBV7-2 and TRBJ2-1, with TRBD2 matching over 9 bases. V lost 1 base, J lost 2 bases, and 3 bases stayed unmatched. CDR1 SGHTA and CDR2 FQGNSA come from the germline V gene. The CDR3 has 16 residues. The CDR3 protein is CASSLVSGGTYNEQFF. For the CDR3, the DNA is TGTGCCAGCAGCTTAGTGAGCGGGGGGACCTACAATGAGCAGTTCTTC.

The chain is built from TRBV12-3 or TRBV12-4 and TRBJ2-5; weak D call: TRBD2 (5 bases). The CDR3 totals 16 residues. Between the trimmed V and J ends, which lost 5 bases and 2 bases, there was a span of 18 bases. For the CDR3, the DNA is TGTGCCAGCAGTCCCTCGCGGGCGCTTCTGCAAGAGACCCAGTACTTC. Translated, it gives CASSPSRALLQETQYF.

V and J are TRBV5-4 and TRBJ1-4, with a tentative D call TRBD1 (5 bases). This CDR3 is built from 13 residues. Germline V gene sequence: CDR1 SGHNT, CDR2 YYREEE (reference sequence). Trimming shortened V by 6 bases and J by 8 bases, and 14 bases separated the two germline ends. CDR3 residues: CASNGREEEKLFF. CDR3 DNA: TGTGCCAGCAACGGCAGGGAAGAAGAAAAACTGTTTTTT.

This chain joins TRBV6-2 or TRBV6-3 and TRBJ2-1; D ambiguous. The germline V gene encodes CDR1 MNHEY and CDR2 SVGEGT. This CDR3 is built from 13 residues. V was cut by 2 bases and J by 2 bases, with 4 bases left in between. The CDR3 DNA is TGTGCCAGCAGTTACAGGACCTACAATGAGCAGTTCTTC. Its protein product is CASSYRTYNEQFF.

This chain connects TRBV6-2 or TRBV6-3 to TRBJ2-2, with D uncertain. This CDR3 region has 11 residues. Germline loops: CDR1 MNHEY, CDR2 SVGEGT. V was shortened by 6 bases and J by 7 bases, with 6 bases between the two germline ends. CDR3 DNA sequence: TGTGCCAGCAGCCTAAACGGGGAGCTGTTTTTT. Its translation: CASSLNGELFF.

The V gene is TRBV2, the J gene TRBJ2-7; D is unclear. The CDR3 has 11 residues. V was cut by 5 bases and J by 4 bases, with 6 bases left in between. The germline V gene encodes CDR1 SNHLY and CDR2 FYNNEI. CDR3 loop: CASSPKYEQYF. Here the CDR3 DNA reads TGTGCCAGCAGTCCCAAATACGAGCAGTACTTC.